This T cell receptor (beta chain) was captured by sequencing in a study of breast tumors, draining lymph nodes, adjacent tissues. Findings and caveats of the study: Compared with lymph nodes, tumors were less diverse; compared with nontumor tissue, more. Compared with basal-like, luminal-like tumors shared significantly more repertoire with nontumor tissue. Most tumor T cells seemingly derive from lymph node, then expand in tumor. Tumor T cell lymph node origin was a supported hypothesis, not proven.

CDR3 length: 14 residues. Trimming removed 9 bases at V and 4 bases at J, with 19 bases between. Per germline, CDR1 MNHEY and CDR2 SMNVEV (reference sequence). TCRdb reprocessed the multiplex PCR reads with MiXCR, giving one entry per CDR3 protein. Of roughly 86,000 distinct CDR3 sequences listed, roughly 19% were seen once; the top ten hold about 2.5%. This clonotype was picked up many times. Its antigen is unknown. The lymph nodes were axillary draining lymph nodes from breast cancer patients. The sample was axillary lymph node tissue. The chain has TRBV27 and TRBJ2-7; D is possibly TRBD1 or TRBD2 (5 bases each). This sequence originates from a female donor with breast cancer. Some clones in this sample may be carry-over from other donors' samples. The CDR3 coding sequence is TGTGCCAGTTCTACCGGGACCCGACCGTACGAGCAGTACTTC. This gives the protein CASSTGTRPYEQYF.